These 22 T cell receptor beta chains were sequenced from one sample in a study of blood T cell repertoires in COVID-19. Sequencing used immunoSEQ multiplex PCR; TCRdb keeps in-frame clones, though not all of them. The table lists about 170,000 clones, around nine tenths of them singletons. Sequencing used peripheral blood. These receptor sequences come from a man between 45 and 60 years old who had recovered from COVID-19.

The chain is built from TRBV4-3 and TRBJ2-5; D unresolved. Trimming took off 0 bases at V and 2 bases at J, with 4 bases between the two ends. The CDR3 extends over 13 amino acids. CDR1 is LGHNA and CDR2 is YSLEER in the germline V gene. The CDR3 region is CASSQDQQETQYF. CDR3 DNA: TGCGCCAGCAGCCAAGACCAGCAAGAGACCCAGTACTTC.

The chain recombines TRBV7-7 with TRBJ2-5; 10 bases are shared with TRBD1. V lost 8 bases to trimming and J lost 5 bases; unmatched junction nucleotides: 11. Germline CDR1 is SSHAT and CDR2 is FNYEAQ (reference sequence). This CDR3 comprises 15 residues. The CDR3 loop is CASGARTGGRETQYF. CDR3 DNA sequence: TGTGCCAGCGGAGCAAGGACAGGGGGTCGGGAGACCCAGTACTTC. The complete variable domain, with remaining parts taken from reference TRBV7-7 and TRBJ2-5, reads GAGVSQSPRYKVTKRGQDVTLRCDPISSHATLYWYQQALGQGPEFLTYFNYEAQPDKSGLPSDRFSAERPEGSISTLTIQRTEQRDSAMYRCASGARTGGRETQYFGPGTRLLVL.

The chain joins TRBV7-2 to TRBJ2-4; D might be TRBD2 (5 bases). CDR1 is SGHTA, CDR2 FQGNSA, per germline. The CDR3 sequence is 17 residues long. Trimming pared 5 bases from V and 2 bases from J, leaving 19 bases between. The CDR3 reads CASSPPMTISTKNIQYF. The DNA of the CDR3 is TGTGCCAGCAGCCCGCCCATGACTATCTCGACCAAAAACATTCAGTACTTC.

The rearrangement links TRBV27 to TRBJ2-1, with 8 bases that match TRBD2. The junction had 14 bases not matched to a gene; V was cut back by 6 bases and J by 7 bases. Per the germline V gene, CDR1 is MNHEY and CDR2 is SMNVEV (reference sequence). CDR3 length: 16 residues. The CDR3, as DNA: TGTGCCAGCAGGCCACGGGAGGGGGGTCGAAAAAATGAGCAGTTCTTC. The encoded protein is CASRPREGGRKNEQFF.

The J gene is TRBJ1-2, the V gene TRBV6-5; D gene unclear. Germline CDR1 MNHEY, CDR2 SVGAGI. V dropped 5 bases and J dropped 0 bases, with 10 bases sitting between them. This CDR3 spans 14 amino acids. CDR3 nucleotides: TGTGCCAGCAGTACCGGGATCTCTAACTATGGCTACACCTTC. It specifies CASSTGISNYGYTF.

The CDR3 protein is CASSEDRTGELFF. The CDR3 region has the DNA TGTGCCAGCAGTGAGGACAGGACCGGGGAGCTGTTTTTT. The chain uses TRBV6-1 and TRBJ2-2; 7 bases are shared with TRBD1. Germline trimming cut 3 bases from V and 5 bases from J; bases unmatched to any gene: 0. Per germline, CDR1 MNHNS and CDR2 SASEGT. The CDR3 is made up of 13 amino acids.

CDR3: CASSSHWLRGGSYEQYF. The CDR3 region has the DNA TGCGCCAGCAGCTCTCATTGGCTGCGGGGAGGTAGCTACGAGCAGTACTTC. This sequence joins TRBV5-1 and TRBJ2-7, with D possibly TRBD2 on 6 matching bases. V lost 3 bases to trimming and J lost 3 bases, with 22 bases between them. Germline CDR1 is SGHRS and CDR2 is YFSETQ. The CDR3 length is 17 residues.

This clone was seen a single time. The CDR3 sequence is CASSQQGAGGANVLTF. CDR3 DNA sequence: TGCGCCAGCAGCCAACAGGGGGCGGGTGGGGCCAACGTCCTGACTTTC. The chain employs TRBV4-3 and TRBJ2-6; 8 bases are shared with TRBD1. With 2 bases clipped from V and 3 bases from J, the junction kept 3 bases outside the gene matches. Germline lookup yields CDR1 LGHNA and CDR2 YSLEER. The CDR3 length is 16 residues.

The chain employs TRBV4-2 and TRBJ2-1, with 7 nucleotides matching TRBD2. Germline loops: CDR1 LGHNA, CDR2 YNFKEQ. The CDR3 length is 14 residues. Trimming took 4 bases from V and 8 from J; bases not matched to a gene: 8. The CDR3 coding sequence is TGTGCCAGCAGCCGAGGGACTACCGAGGATGAGCAGTTCTTC. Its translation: CASSRGTTEDEQFF.

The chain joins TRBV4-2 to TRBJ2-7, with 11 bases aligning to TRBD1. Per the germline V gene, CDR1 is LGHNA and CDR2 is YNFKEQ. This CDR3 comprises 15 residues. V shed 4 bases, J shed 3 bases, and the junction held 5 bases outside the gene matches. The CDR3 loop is CASSPAGTGGYEQYF. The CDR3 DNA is TGTGCCAGCAGCCCTGCGGGGACAGGGGGCTACGAGCAGTACTTC.

The CDR3 nucleotides read TGTGCCAGCAGCTTTAGTAGTAGCACAGATACGCAGTATTTT. It codes for CASSFSSSTDTQYF. The J gene is TRBJ2-3, the V gene TRBV7-3, with D unclear. V lost 3 bases and J lost 0, with 7 bases in between. The CDR3 is 14 amino acids. In germline, CDR1 is SGHTA, CDR2 FQGTGA.

The CDR3 bases are TGCAGCGTTTTCAGGGTAGGGGAAAAACTGTTTTTT. Residues: CSVFRVGEKLFF. The chain couples TRBV29-1 to TRBJ1-4; a weak D match, TRBD1 (5 bases). The CDR3 is made up of 12 amino acids. Germline CDR1 and CDR2: SQVTM and ANQGSEA. Between the trimmed V and J ends, which lost 5 bases and 8 bases, there was a span of 12 bases. Complete variable domain (other parts from reference TRBV29-1 and TRBJ1-4): SAVISQKPSRDICQRGTSLTIQCQVDSQVTMMFWYRQQPGQSLTLIATANQGSEATYESGFVIDKFPISRPNLTFSTLTVSNMSPEDSSIYLCSVFRVGEKLFFGSGTQLSVL.

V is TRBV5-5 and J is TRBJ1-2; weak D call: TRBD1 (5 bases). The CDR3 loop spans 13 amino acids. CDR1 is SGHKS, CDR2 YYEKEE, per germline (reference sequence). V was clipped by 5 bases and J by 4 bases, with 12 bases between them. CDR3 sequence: CASRGDSGYGYTF. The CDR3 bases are TGTGCCAGCAGGGGTGACAGTGGCTATGGCTACACCTTC.

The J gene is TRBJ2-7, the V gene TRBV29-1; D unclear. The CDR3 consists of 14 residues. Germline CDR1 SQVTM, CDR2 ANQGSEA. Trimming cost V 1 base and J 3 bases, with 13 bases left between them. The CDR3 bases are TGCAGCGTTGAAGTCCCCCCTAATGACTACGAGCAGTACTTC. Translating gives CSVEVPPNDYEQYF.

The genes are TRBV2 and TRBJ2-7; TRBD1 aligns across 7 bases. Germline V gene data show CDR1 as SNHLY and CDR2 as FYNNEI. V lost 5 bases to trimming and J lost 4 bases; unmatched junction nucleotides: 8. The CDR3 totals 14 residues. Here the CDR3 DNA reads TGTGCCAGCAGTAGGACAGGTCCCTTATACGAGCAGTACTTC. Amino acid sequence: CASSRTGPLYEQYF.

This chain's CDR3 is CAWSTGYGTDTQYF. The CDR3 DNA is TGTGCCTGGAGTACGGGGTATGGCACAGATACGCAGTATTTT. This chain uses TRBV30 with TRBJ2-3; TRBD2 is a possible D gene (5 bases). V lost 2 bases to trimming and J lost 1 base, with 10 bases between them. The CDR3 extends over 14 amino acids. Germline V gives CDR1 GTSNPN, CDR2 SVGIG (reference sequence). Complete variable domain (other parts from reference TRBV30 and TRBJ2-3): SQTIHQWPATLVQPVGSPLSLECTVEGTSNPNLYWYRQAAGRGLQLLFYSVGIGQISSEVPQNLSASRPQDRQFILSSKKLLLSDSGFYLCAWSTGYGTDTQYFGPGTRLTVL.

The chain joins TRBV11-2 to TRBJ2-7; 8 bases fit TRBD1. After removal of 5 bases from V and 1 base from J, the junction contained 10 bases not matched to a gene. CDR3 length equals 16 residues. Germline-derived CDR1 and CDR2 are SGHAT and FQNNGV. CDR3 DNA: TGTGCCAGCAGCGGAGACAGGACAGGGCTTTCCTACGAGCAGTACTTC. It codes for CASSGDRTGLSYEQYF.

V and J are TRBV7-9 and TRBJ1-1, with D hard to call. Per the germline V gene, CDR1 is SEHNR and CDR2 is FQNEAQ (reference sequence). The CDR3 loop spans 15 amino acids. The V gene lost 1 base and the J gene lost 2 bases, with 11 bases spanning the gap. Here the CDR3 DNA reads TGTGCCAGCAGCTTAGAGAGAGCGAGAAACACTGAAGCTTTCTTT. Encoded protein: CASSLERARNTEAFF.

CDR3 bases: TGTGCCAGCAGCTTCCGGGACAGGGGTCAGACCCAGTACTTC. Its translation is CASSFRDRGQTQYF. The chain uses TRBV7-3 and TRBJ2-5; 10 bases align to TRBD1. Germline values: CDR1 SGHTA, CDR2 FQGTGA. With 3 bases clipped from V and 6 bases from J, the junction kept 4 bases outside the gene matches. The CDR3 extends over 14 amino acids.

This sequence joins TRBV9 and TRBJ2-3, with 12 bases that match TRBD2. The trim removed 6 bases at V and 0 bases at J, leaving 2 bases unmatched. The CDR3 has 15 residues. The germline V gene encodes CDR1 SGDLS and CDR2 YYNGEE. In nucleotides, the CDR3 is TGTGCCAGCACCACTAGCGGGAGGAGCACAGATACGCAGTATTTT. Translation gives CASTTSGRSTDTQYF.

The CDR3 is CASNAREVAEAFF. The DNA for the CDR3 is TGTGCCAGCAATGCCAGGGAAGTCGCTGAAGCTTTCTTT. V and J are TRBV6-5 and TRBJ1-1, with D possibly matching TRBD1 (5 bases). Germline V lookup: CDR1 MNHEY, CDR2 SVGAGI. This CDR3 is 13 amino acids long. Trimming stripped 7 bases from V and 6 bases from J, with 15 bases between.

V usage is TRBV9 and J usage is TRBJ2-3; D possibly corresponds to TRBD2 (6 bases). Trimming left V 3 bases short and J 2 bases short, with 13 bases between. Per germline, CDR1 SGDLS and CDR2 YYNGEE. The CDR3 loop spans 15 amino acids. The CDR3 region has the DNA TGTGCCAGCAGCGGCAAGCGCGGGACCACAGATACGCAGTATTTT. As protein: CASSGKRGTTDTQYF.